This T cell receptor beta chain appears in the sequencing data of a study of metastatic and nonmetastatic thyroid tumors. Study-wide context: From malignant and benign thyroid patients, repertoires in blood and in tumor or nodule tissue were compared.

Using MiXCR, TCRdb reanalyzed the PCR reads. The table records tens of thousands of clones, 4% to 5% of them present only once. This clone was recorded a few times. Its target is not known. Not a single patient had been given any form of treatment at any point before undergoing thyroid surgery. Germline-derived CDR1 and CDR2 are SEHNR and FQNEAQ (reference sequence). The CDR3 runs to 12 residues. V was trimmed by 7 bases and J by 6 bases, leaving 12 bases between them. Whole-study findings and limits: When malignant thyroid tumors were compared with benign nodules, TCR beta diversity was reportedly significantly higher in the malignant tumors. This held in both blood and tumor samples.

This TCR was sampled from a female donor with papillary thyroid cancer or a benign thyroid nodule (not recorded which). Some clones in this sample may be carry-over from other donors' samples. The chain uses TRBV7-9 and TRBJ1-2; TRBD1 is a possible D gene (6 bases). The sample consisted of blood. The DNA of the CDR3 is TGTGCCAGCAACGAGGGGGGGAATGGCTACACCTTC. It codes for CASNEGGNGYTF.